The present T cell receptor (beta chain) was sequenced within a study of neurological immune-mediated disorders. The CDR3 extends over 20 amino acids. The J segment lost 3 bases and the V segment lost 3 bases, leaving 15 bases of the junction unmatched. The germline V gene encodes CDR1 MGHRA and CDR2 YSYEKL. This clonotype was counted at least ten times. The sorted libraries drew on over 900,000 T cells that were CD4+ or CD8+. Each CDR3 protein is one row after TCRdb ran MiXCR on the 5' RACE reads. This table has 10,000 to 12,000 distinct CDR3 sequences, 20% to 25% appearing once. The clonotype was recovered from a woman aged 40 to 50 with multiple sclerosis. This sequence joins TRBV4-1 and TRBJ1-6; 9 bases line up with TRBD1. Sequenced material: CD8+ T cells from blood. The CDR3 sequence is CASSQGPGQGALSYNSPLHF. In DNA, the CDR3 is TGCGCCAGCAGCCAGGGGCCGGGACAGGGTGCCCTAAGCTATAATTCACCCCTCCACTTT.